The 18 T cell receptor beta chains in this list originate from one sample, sequenced in a study of tumor and adjacent non-tumor tissue in lung cancer (dated by TCRdb to 2017 to 2018). Bulk unsorted tissue served as the source for RNA extraction, and RNA quality was assessed using a NanoDrop ND-1000 and an Agilent 2100. Receptors were amplified or captured by multiplex PCR. Sequencing relied on an Illumina HiSeq 2500. TCRbeta libraries were built by three rounds of nested PCR using primers (Table S4), following protocols modified from ARM-PCR. The public reads were reprocessed in TCRdb via fastp at Q25 and MiXCR, keeping in-frame beta chains. Identical CDR3 proteins give one entry, which carries the most common genes and DNA. For this sample there are about 110,000 distinct CDR3 sequences; more than 60% appear just once. The ten largest clonotypes hold more than 35% of the sample. Sequenced sample: lung tumor tissue. These receptors originate from a woman aged 60-70 years with non-small cell lung cancer.

In the case of this clonotype: A junction boundary mismatches the germline segment, possibly from a read error. The V call is TRBV10-3, the J call TRBJ1-2; D gene uncertain. The CDR3 runs to 15 residues. Germline assignment: CDR1 ENHRY and CDR2 SYGVKD. Written as DNA, the CDR3 is TGTGTCATCAGCCCCAGGCCCGTTGTTAACTATGGCTACACCTTC. Protein product: CVISPRPVVNYGYTF.

This clonotype was observed a handful of times. This rearrangement joins TRBV13 to TRBJ2-7; 11 nucleotides line up with TRBD2. Trimming at V came to 5 bases and at J to 0 bases, leaving 6 bases not matched to a gene. The CDR3 consists of 16 residues. Germline V gene sequence: CDR1 PRHDT, CDR2 FYEKMQ (reference sequence). For the CDR3, the DNA is TGTGCCAGCAGCCCCCGACTAGCGGGAAGCTCCTACGAGCAGTACTTC. It encodes CASSPRLAGSSYEQYF.

The genes are TRBV4-3 and TRBJ2-5; D possibly corresponds to TRBD2 (6 bases). There are 15 residues in the CDR3. CDR1 is LGHNA, CDR2 YSLEER, per germline. V was shortened by 0 bases and J by 8 bases, with 16 bases between the two germline ends. The CDR3 region is CASSQDHGGSETQYF. CDR3 in DNA: TGCGCCAGCAGCCAAGATCACGGGGGTTCAGAAACCCAGTACTTC.

With regard to this clonotype: One end of the junction is discordant with germline, which a read error may explain. V and J are TRBV4-3 and TRBJ1-2; TRBD1 might be the D (5 bases). Germline lookup yields CDR1 LGHNA and CDR2 YSLEER. The CDR3 has 14 amino acids. In DNA form, the CDR3 reads TGCGCCAGTAGCCAAGATGAAAACCAGGGTGCCTACACCTTC. Residues: CASSQDENQGAYTF.

For this clonotype: A read error may produce the germline difference seen at one junction end. The genes are TRBV11-2 and TRBJ2-5; D uncertain. CDR3 length equals 14 residues. Germline loops: CDR1 SGHAT, CDR2 FQNNGV. CDR3 in DNA: TGTGCCAGCAGCTTAGGTGACACGGTAGAGATCCAGTACTTC. Translation: CASSLGDTVEIQYF.

On this clonotype: This clone may be a read error of a much larger clone one base away. The chain links TRBV20-1 to TRBJ1-5; a weak D match, TRBD1 (5 bases). Trimming left V 7 bases short and J 0 bases short, with 13 bases between. The CDR3 length is 14 residues. From germline, CDR1 is DFQATT and CDR2 SNEGSKA (reference sequence). The CDR3 loop reads CSVPRDFSNQPQHF. The CDR3 nucleotides are TGCAGTGTTCCCAGGGACTTTAGCAATCAGCCCCAGCATTTT.

This rearrangement joins TRBV14 to TRBJ1-4; weak D call: TRBD1 (5 bases). This CDR3 comprises 15 residues. The V gene's germline CDR1 is SGHDN and CDR2 FVKESK. The V end lost 4 bases, the J end lost 6 bases, and 15 bases lay between the germline ends. DNA for the CDR3: TGTGCCAGCAGCCTAGGGGAGGCGACTGATGAAAAACTGTTTTTT. Its translation is CASSLGEATDEKLFF.

By share, this clonotype counts as medium-sized (0.01 to 0.1%). The chain combines TRBV6-2 or TRBV6-3 with TRBJ2-1; possibly TRBD2 for D (6 bases). The germline V gene has CDR1 MNHEY and CDR2 SVGEGT. V was clipped by 5 bases and J by 6 bases, with 17 bases between them. The CDR3 has 15 residues. The CDR3 loop reads CASSNPRGISNEQFF. Here the CDR3 DNA reads TGTGCCAGCAGTAACCCCCGGGGGATATCCAATGAGCAGTTCTTC.

Comments on this clonotype: This may arise from a read error, as a much more abundant clone is one base away. The chain's CDR3 is CASSYNGLEQLF. In DNA, the CDR3 is TGTGCCAGCAGTTATAATGGACTTGAGCAGTTATTC. The chain recombines TRBV6-2 or TRBV6-3 with TRBJ2-1, with D maybe TRBD2 (5 bases). Per the germline V gene, CDR1 is MNHEY and CDR2 is SVGEGT. This CDR3 has 12 residues.

The V and J genes are TRBV7-2 and TRBJ1-2, with a tentative D call TRBD1 (6 bases). The CDR3 runs 14 residues. V was cut by 10 bases and J by 1 base, with 16 bases left in between. The germline CDR1 and CDR2 sequences are SGHTA and FQGNSA. DNA of the CDR3: TGTGCCATTAAGACAGGCCGGTATAACTATGGCTACACCTTC. Encoded protein: CAIKTGRYNYGYTF.

This clonotype was recorded once. Possible read error: a much larger clone is one base away. The chain joins TRBV28 to TRBJ1-1; no definite D call. Germline-derived CDR1 and CDR2 are MDHEN and SYDVKM. The length of the CDR3 is 14 residues. In DNA form, the CDR3 reads TGTACCAGCAGTCCCGCCTTTTTGAACACTGAAGCTTTCTTT. Amino acids: CTSSPAFLNTEAFF.

Regarding this clonotype: This CDR3 is missing its conserved last phenylalanine or tryptophan, likely due to a read error. J is TRBJ2-3 and V is TRBV11-3; D call uncertain. This CDR3 is built from 10 residues. Per the germline V gene, CDR1 is SGHNT and CDR2 is YENEEA. V lost 10 bases and J lost 5, with 7 bases in between. The CDR3 loop is CANSGDTQYS. The CDR3 coding sequence is TGTGCCAACAGTGGAGATACGCAGTATTCT.

Points on this clonotype: A read error may produce the germline difference seen at one junction end. V gene TRBV6-1 combines with J gene TRBJ1-5; possible D gene TRBD1, 6 bases. The CDR3 length is 17 residues. Germline V gives CDR1 MNHNS, CDR2 SASEGT. The CDR3 reads CVSSEGKTEGGNQPQHF. Written as DNA, the CDR3 is TGTGTCAGCAGTGAGGGTAAGACGGAGGGGGGCAATCAGCCCCAGCATTTT.

This clonotype was detected only once. The chain is built from TRBV4-3 and TRBJ2-3, with unresolved D. The germline CDR1 and CDR2 sequences are LGHNA and YSLEER. The CDR3 length is 15 residues. CDR3 residues: CTNSQAIQRDDTQYF. CDR3 nucleotides: TGCACCAACAGCCAAGCGATTCAGAGAGATGATACGCAGTATTTT.

With respect to this clonotype: The germline gene is not matched at one end of the junction; a read error may be the cause. The CDR3: CASSYSGTPVRYEQCF. The CDR3 DNA sequence: TGTGCCAGCAGTTATTCCGGGACACCGGTGCGGTACGAGCAGTGCTTC. V usage is TRBV6-2 or TRBV6-3 and J usage is TRBJ2-7; TRBD1 is a possible D gene (6 bases). The V gene's germline CDR1 is MNHEY and CDR2 SVGEGT. The CDR3 is 16 amino acids.

As regards this clonotype: It may be a read error: a sequence one base away is much more abundant. In DNA, the CDR3 is TGTGCCAGCAGTTCAAGGACTAGCGGGATTCACAATGAGCAGTTCTTC. This encodes CASSSRTSGIHNEQFF. The rearrangement links TRBV6-2 or TRBV6-3 to TRBJ2-1, with TRBD2 identical over 12 bases. V dropped 4 bases and J dropped 5; count of bases not matched to a gene: 6. The CDR3 loop spans 16 amino acids. Germline CDR1 is MNHEY and CDR2 is SVGEGT.

With regard to this clonotype: This is likely a read error, given that the CDR3 carries no conserved phenylalanine or tryptophan at its end. This chain links TRBV29-1 with TRBJ2-3; 8 bases are shared with TRBD1. The CDR3 length is 12 residues. Germline V gene lookup returns CDR1 SQVTM and CDR2 ANQGSEA. With V trimmed by 6 bases and J by 6 bases, 5 bases remained unmatched. For the CDR3, the DNA is TGCAGCGTAGGACAGGGTGGGGATACGCAGTATTCT. It is translated as CSVGQGGDTQYS.

Points on this clonotype: Mismatch with germline at one junction end may stem from a read error. CDR3 region: CASSQHRGGSETQYF. CDR3 coding DNA: TGCGCAAGCAGCCAACATCGCGGGGGTTCAGAGACCCAGTACTTC. V gene TRBV4-3 combines with J gene TRBJ2-5; 7 bases map to TRBD2. The CDR3 covers 15 residues. Germline-derived CDR1 and CDR2 are LGHNA and YSLEER.